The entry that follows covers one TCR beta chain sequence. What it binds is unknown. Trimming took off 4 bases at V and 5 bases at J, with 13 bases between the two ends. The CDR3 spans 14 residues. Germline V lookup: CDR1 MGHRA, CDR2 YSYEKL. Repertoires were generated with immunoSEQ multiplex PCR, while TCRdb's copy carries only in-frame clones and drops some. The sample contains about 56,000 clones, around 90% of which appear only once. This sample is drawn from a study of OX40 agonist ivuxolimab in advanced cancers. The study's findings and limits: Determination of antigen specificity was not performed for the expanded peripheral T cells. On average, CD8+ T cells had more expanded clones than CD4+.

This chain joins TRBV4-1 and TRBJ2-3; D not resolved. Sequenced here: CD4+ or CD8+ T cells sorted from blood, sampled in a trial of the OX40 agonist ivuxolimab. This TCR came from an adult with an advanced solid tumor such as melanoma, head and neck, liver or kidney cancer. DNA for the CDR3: TGCGCCAGCAGCCGTCCTACCGAAGGAGATACGCAGTATTTT. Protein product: CASSRPTEGDTQYF.